A selection of T cell receptor beta chains follows, all from one sample in a study of PD-L1 blockade in urothelial cancer. Assay: immunoSEQ multiplex PCR; the TCRdb copy retains only in-frame clones and omits some. The repertoire has roughly 50,000 clones, 70% to 90% of them found once; the top ten carry less than 10%. The sequenced sample was PBMCs, obtained around atezolizumab (anti-PD-L1) treatment. These receptors all come from a man aged 60 to 75 with urothelial cancer. The CDR3 runs from the conserved cysteine through the conserved F or W. A D gene is named only where the DNA matches it firmly. Rows give clone size only sometimes, using once, few, many, or a class for an expanded clone.

J gene | clone size | D gene | V gene | CDR3 DNA | CDR3 protein
TRBJ2-7 | medium-sized | NA | TRBV2 | TGTGCCAGCAGTGATGTACAGTCCTACGAGCAGTACTTC | CASSDVQSYEQYF
TRBJ1-2 | once | NA | TRBV5-4 | TGTGCCAGCAGCTTGGACAGGATCTCCTATGGCTACACCTTC | CASSLDRISYGYTF
TRBJ1-1 | NA | NA | TRBV30 | TGTGCCTGGAGTGTAGGGGTCCCTGGCACTGAAGCTTTCTTT | CAWSVGVPGTEAFF
TRBJ2-5 | NA | NA | TRBV7-8 | TGTGCCAGCAGCCTAGTCACTATCCAAACCCAGTACTTC | CASSLVTIQTQYF
TRBJ2-3 | NA | TRBD2 | TRBV15 | TGTGCCACCAGCAGAGTTGAGGGAGGGTGGACAGATACGCAGTATTTT | CATSRVEGGWTDTQYF
TRBJ2-1 | NA | NA | TRBV5-6 | TGTGCCAGCAGCTTGGTTGGGGGGTACAACAATGAGCAGTTCTTC | CASSLVGGYNNEQFF
TRBJ1-1 | few | NA | TRBV6-4 | TGTGCCAGCAGTGAGCGGGTGGAGACTGAAGCTTTCTTT | CASSERVETEAFF
TRBJ1-1 | NA | NA | TRBV7-3 | TGTGCCAGCAGCTTAACGGGGGGGCGACTCACTGAAGCTTTCTTT | CASSLTGGRLTEAFF
TRBJ1-1 | once | NA | TRBV5-1 | TGCGCCAGCAGCTTGGTAGACACTGAAGCTTTCTTT | CASSLVDTEAFF
TRBJ2-1 | NA | TRBD1 | TRBV7-7 | TGTGCTAGCAGTTCCGGACAGGGGATAAATGAGCAGTTCTTC | CASSSGQGINEQFF
TRBJ1-1 | NA | TRBD1 | TRBV19 | TGTGCCAGTAGGGGACAGGCCTCGCGAGCTTTCTTT | CASRGQASRAFF
TRBJ1-1 | NA | TRBD1 | TRBV2 | TGTGCCAGCAGTGAAGAGGACAGGGGGCCGTCTTTCTTT | CASSEEDRGPSFF
TRBJ1-3 | NA | NA | TRBV10-3 | TGTGCCATCAGTGACAGGGTGATGTCTGGAAACACCATATATTTT | CAISDRVMSGNTIYF
TRBJ2-2 | NA | NA | TRBV5-8 | TGTGCCAGCAGCTTGGCCCAGGTTGCCGGGGAGCTGTTTTTT | CASSLAQVAGELFF
TRBJ2-7 | once | TRBD1 | TRBV11-2 | TGTGCCAGCAGCTTAGGACAGGGGCCCTACGAGCAGTACTTC | CASSLGQGPYEQYF
TRBJ1-4 | NA | NA | TRBV30 | TGTGCCTGGAGTTTGGGGCGCTGGGAACTGTTTTTT | CAWSLGRWELFF
TRBJ2-5 | NA | TRBD2 | TRBV5-1 | TGCGCCAGCAGCCGTACAGGGACTAGCGGGGGTATGGGAGAGACCCAGTACTTC | CASSRTGTSGGMGETQYF
TRBJ1-4 | NA | NA | TRBV6-1 | TGTGCCAGCAGTGGATCGGTTCTTCGGGATAATGAAAAACTGTTTTTT | CASSGSVLRDNEKLFF
TRBJ2-1 | NA | TRBD1 | TRBV7-7 | TGTGCTAGCAGCCCCGGGACAGGGGGGTACAATGAGCAGTTCTTC | CASSPGTGGYNEQFF
TRBJ2-7 | NA | NA | TRBV7-2 | TGTGCCAGCAGCTTAGATAACTCCCGTGAATCCGAGCAGTACTTC | CASSLDNSRESEQYF
TRBJ1-1 | NA | NA | TRBV5-1 | TGCGCCAGCAGAAGCGGGAACACTGAAGCTTTCTTT | CASRSGNTEAFF
TRBJ2-2 | NA | TRBD2 | TRBV27 | TGTGCCAGTGGTACGCGGGGGGGATCCGGGGAGCTGTTTTTT | CASGTRGGSGELFF
TRBJ1-3 | NA | TRBD1 | TRBV27 | TGTGCCAGCAGTTTGGTTGGGGGGACAGACACCATATATTTT | CASSLVGGTDTIYF
TRBJ2-5 | NA | TRBD2 | TRBV2 | TGTGCCAGCACCGGGACTAGGGGAGAGACCCAGTACTTC | CASTGTRGETQYF
TRBJ2-7 | NA | TRBD1 | TRBV7-2 | TGTGCCAGCAGCCCCGGGACAGGGGTCGAGCAGTACTTC | CASSPGTGVEQYF
TRBJ1-2 | NA | TRBD1 | TRBV19 | TGTGCCAGTAGTCCTCGGGACAGAGGCTACACCTTC | CASSPRDRGYTF
TRBJ1-6 | NA | TRBD1 | TRBV5-6 | TGTGCCAGCAGCTTGGGGACAGGGGGTAATAATTCACCCCTCCACTTT | CASSLGTGGNNSPLHF
TRBJ2-1 | few | NA | TRBV28 | TGTGCCAGCACCTCGAGCGGAGGATTGGATGAGCAGTTCTTC | CASTSSGGLDEQFF
TRBJ1-4 | NA | NA | TRBV5-1 | TGCGCCAGCAGCTTCGAAATCCCGGATGAAAAACTGTTTTTT | CASSFEIPDEKLFF
TRBJ1-6 | NA | TRBD1 | TRBV2 | TGTGCCAGCAGCAGGGGGCGCGGAAATAATTCACCCCTCCACTTT | CASSRGRGNNSPLHF
TRBJ1-2 | NA | TRBD1 | TRBV7-3 | TGTGCCAGCAGCCAGACAGGGGGTGGTGATGGCTACACCTTC | CASSQTGGGDGYTF
TRBJ2-4 | NA | NA | TRBV2 | TGTGCCAGCAGTTACACCGGGACAAGCAAAAACATTCAGTACTTC | CASSYTGTSKNIQYF
TRBJ1-1 | NA | NA | TRBV29-1 | TGCAGCGTCGGGTGGGGGGATGCTGAAGCTTTCTTT | CSVGWGDAEAFF
TRBJ2-3 | NA | NA | TRBV21-1 | TGTGCCAGCAGCAACGTGGACAGGGCGATGTGCACAGATACGCAGTATTTT | CASSNVDRAMCTDTQYF
TRBJ2-5 | NA | NA | TRBV5-4 | TGTGCCAGCAGCTTCGGACAGAACCAAGAGACCCAGTACTTC | CASSFGQNQETQYF
TRBJ1-4 | NA | NA | TRBV7-8 | TGTGCCAGCAGCTTAGGAGCGGGGGAGGGAAAACTGTTTTTT | CASSLGAGEGKLFF
TRBJ2-7 | NA | TRBD2 | TRBV2 | TGTGCCAGCAGTGAAGCGGGACTAGCGGGGGCCAAAATCTCCTACGAGCAGTACTTC | CASSEAGLAGAKISYEQYF
TRBJ1-3 | NA | NA | TRBV7-2 | TGTGCCAGCAGCTTACAGTCAGGGGAAGGAAACACCATATATTTT | CASSLQSGEGNTIYF
TRBJ1-1 | NA | NA | TRBV7-2 | TGTGCCAGCGCCCCGGGCACTGAAGCTTTCTTT | CASAPGTEAFF
TRBJ1-5 | NA | NA | TRBV4-1 | TGCGCCAGCAGCCGAATCGGGGGGGAATCAGCCCCACAGCATTTT | CASSRIGGESAPQHF
TRBJ2-2 | NA | NA | TRBV11-1 | TGTGCCAGCAGCTATAGTTCGCCCGGGGAGCTGTTTTTT | CASSYSSPGELFF
TRBJ2-2 | NA | TRBD1 | TRBV28 | TGTGCCAGCAGTTTTTTGTCAGGGGGCTTCACCGGGGAGCTGTTTTTT | CASSFLSGGFTGELFF
TRBJ1-4 | NA | TRBD1 | TRBV7-9 | TGTGCCAGCGTTCAGGGGGCAACTAATGAAAAACTGTTTTTT | CASVQGATNEKLFF
TRBJ2-3 | NA | NA | TRBV4-1 | TGCGCCAGCAGCCAAGAAGGCTACCAAACTATGCTAGATACGCAGTATTTT | CASSQEGYQTMLDTQYF
TRBJ1-3 | NA | NA | TRBV19 | TGTGCCAGTAGTATAGGGGCCAGGCTTAACTCTGGAAACACCATATATTTT | CASSIGARLNSGNTIYF
TRBJ2-3 | NA | NA | TRBV9 | TGTGCCAGCAGCGGCCGACAGGTAGATACGCAGTATTTT | CASSGRQVDTQYF
TRBJ2-7 | NA | NA | TRBV6-5 | TGTGCCAGCACAGGACAGACCTCCTACGAGCAGTACTTC | CASTGQTSYEQYF
TRBJ2-3 | NA | TRBD2 | TRBV28 | TGTGCCAGCAGTTCTCGACTAGCGGGGAACACAGATACGCAGTATTTT | CASSSRLAGNTDTQYF
TRBJ2-7 | NA | TRBD2 | TRBV11-2 | TGTGCCAGCAGCTTAGATCGGGAGGGGCGCAACGAGCAGTACTTC | CASSLDREGRNEQYF
TRBJ1-2 | NA | NA | TRBV6-5 | TGTGCCAGCAGTTTGTCAAGAGACTATGGCTACACCTTC | CASSLSRDYGYTF
TRBJ1-4 | NA | TRBD1 | TRBV6-5 | TGTGCCAGCAGTTACACCAGGACAGGTGAAAAACTGTTTTTT | CASSYTRTGEKLFF
TRBJ2-5 | NA | TRBD1 | TRBV29-1 | TGCAGCGGTACGACAGGGGAAGAGACCCAGTACTTC | CSGTTGEETQYF